A selection of T cell receptor beta chains follows, all from one sample in a study of blood T cell repertoires in COVID-19. Clones were read by immunoSEQ multiplex PCR, and TCRdb kept only the in-frame ones, dropping some. The sample yields about 170,000 clones, roughly 88% seen once. Sequenced: peripheral blood. The receptors derive from a man older than 75 with COVID-19, enrolled during active disease. Each CDR3 is given with its conserved first and last residue. Fields, in order: CDR3 DNA, CDR3 protein, J gene, D gene, V gene. A D gene is named only where the DNA matches it firmly.

cdr3_nt: TGTGCCAGCAGCTTGCGGGGGGCTCAAGAGACCCAGTACTTC; cdr3_aa: CASSLRGAQETQYF; j_call: TRBJ2-5; d_call: TRBD2; v_call: TRBV7-9
cdr3_nt: TGTGCCAGCAGCCGGGGAGGCAATCAGCCCCAGCATTTT; cdr3_aa: CASSRGGNQPQHF; j_call: TRBJ1-5; d_call: -; v_call: TRBV3-1/TRBV3-2
cdr3_nt: TGTGCCAGCAGTCCTAGCGGGGTTGGTGAGACCCAGTACTTC; cdr3_aa: CASSPSGVGETQYF; j_call: TRBJ2-5; d_call: TRBD2; v_call: TRBV6-5
cdr3_nt: TGCGCCAGCAGCTTGCCCAGTGATGGAAACACCATATATTTT; cdr3_aa: CASSLPSDGNTIYF; j_call: TRBJ1-3; d_call: -; v_call: TRBV5-1
cdr3_nt: TGTGCCAGCAGCCAGCTGGCGGGACCCCTGGGCGAAAAACTGTTTTTT; cdr3_aa: CASSQLAGPLGEKLFF; j_call: TRBJ1-4; d_call: -; v_call: TRBV7-9
cdr3_nt: TGTGCCAGCAGTTTTTCAGGGGATCAGCCCCAGCATTTT; cdr3_aa: CASSFSGDQPQHF; j_call: TRBJ1-5; d_call: -; v_call: TRBV6-2/TRBV6-3
cdr3_nt: TGTGCCAGCAGCGATCTGAGGGGGCTGGTCGGGTACGAGCAGTACTTC; cdr3_aa: CASSDLRGLVGYEQYF; j_call: TRBJ2-7; d_call: TRBD1; v_call: TRBV7-9
cdr3_nt: TGTGCCACCAGCAGAGTCCGGGGTATGGGTGGTGAAAAACTGTTTTTT; cdr3_aa: CATSRVRGMGGEKLFF; j_call: TRBJ1-4; d_call: -; v_call: TRBV15
cdr3_nt: TGTGCCAGCAGGGAGGTCGGGGAGCTGTTTTTT; cdr3_aa: CASREVGELFF; j_call: TRBJ2-2; d_call: -; v_call: TRBV12-3/TRBV12-4
cdr3_nt: TGTGCCAGCGAGAAGGGGGAGACCCAGTACTTC; cdr3_aa: CASEKGETQYF; j_call: TRBJ2-5; d_call: -; v_call: TRBV5-6
cdr3_nt: TGTGCCAGCAGTTTCGTGGGGGAGGATGGCTACACCTTC; cdr3_aa: CASSFVGEDGYTF; j_call: TRBJ1-2; d_call: -; v_call: TRBV27